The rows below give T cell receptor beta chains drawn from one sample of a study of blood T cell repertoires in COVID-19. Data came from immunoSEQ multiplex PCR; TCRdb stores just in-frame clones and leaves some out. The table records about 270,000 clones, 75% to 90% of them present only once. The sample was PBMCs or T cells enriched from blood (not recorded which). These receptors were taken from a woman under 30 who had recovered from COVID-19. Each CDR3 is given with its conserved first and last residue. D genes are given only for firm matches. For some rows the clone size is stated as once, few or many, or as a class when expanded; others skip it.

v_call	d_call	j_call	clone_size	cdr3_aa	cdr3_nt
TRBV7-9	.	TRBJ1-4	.	CASSPSLGGLNEKLFF	TGTGCCAGCAGCCCGAGTCTAGGTGGCCTGAATGAAAAACTGTTTTTT
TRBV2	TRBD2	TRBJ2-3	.	CASSVSGGRYF	TGTGCCAGCAGTGTTAGCGGGGGCAGGTATTTT
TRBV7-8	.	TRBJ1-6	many	CASTGGGLNNSPLHF	TGTGCCAGCACTGGAGGCGGTCTGAATAATTCACCCCTCCACTTT
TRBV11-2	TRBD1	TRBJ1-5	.	CASSSTGGLNQPQHF	TGTGCCAGCAGCTCCACAGGGGGCCTCAATCAGCCCCAGCATTTT
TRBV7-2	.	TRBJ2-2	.	CASSLLRVGELFF	TGTGCCAGCAGCTTATTGAGGGTCGGGGAGCTGTTTTTT
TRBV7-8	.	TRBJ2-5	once	CASSLALRGRQETQYF	TGTGCCAGCAGCTTAGCCCTGCGGGGCCGGCAAGAGACCCAGTACTTC
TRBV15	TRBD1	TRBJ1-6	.	CATSRDPRTGNSPLHF	TGTGCCACCAGCAGAGATCCCAGGACAGGAAATTCACCCCTCCACTTT
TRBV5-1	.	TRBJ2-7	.	CASGSAAGVKEQYF	TGCGCCAGCGGTTCGGCGGCAGGGGTGAAAGAGCAGTACTTC
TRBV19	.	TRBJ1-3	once	CASSFRVKRSGNTIYF	TGTGCCAGTAGTTTCAGGGTGAAAAGAAGTGGAAACACCATATATTTT
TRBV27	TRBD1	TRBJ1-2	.	CASLSPSVGGKGYGYTF	TGTGCCAGCCTATCCCCATCTGTAGGGGGCAAGGGATATGGCTACACCTTC